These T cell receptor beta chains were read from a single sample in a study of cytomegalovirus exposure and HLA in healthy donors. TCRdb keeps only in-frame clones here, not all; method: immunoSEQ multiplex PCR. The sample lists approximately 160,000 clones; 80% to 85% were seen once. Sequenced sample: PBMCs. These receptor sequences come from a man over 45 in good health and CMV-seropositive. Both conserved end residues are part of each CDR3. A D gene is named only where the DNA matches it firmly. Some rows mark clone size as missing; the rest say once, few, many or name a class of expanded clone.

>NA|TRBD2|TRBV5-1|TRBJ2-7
TGCGCCAGCAGCTGGGGACTAGCGGGACCCTCCTACGAGCAGTACTTC
CASSWGLAGPSYEQYF
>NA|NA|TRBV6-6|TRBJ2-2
TGTGCCAGCAGACAGAACACCGGGGAGCTGTTTTTT
CASRQNTGELFF
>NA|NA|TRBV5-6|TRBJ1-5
TGTGCCAGCAGCCTAGGACTAGGAGGCAATCAGCCCCAGCATTTT
CASSLGLGGNQPQHF
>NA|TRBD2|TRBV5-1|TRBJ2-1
TGCGCCAGCAGCTTGGCCGTAGCGGGAGGGCACAATGAGCAGTTCTTC
CASSLAVAGGHNEQFF
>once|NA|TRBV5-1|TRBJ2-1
TGCGCCAGCAGCAGAAACACAGGGATGGATGAGCAGTTCTTC
CASSRNTGMDEQFF
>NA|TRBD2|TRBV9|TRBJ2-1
TGTGCCAGCAGCGTGGCGAGCGGGAGAGCGGGTGAGCAGTTCTTC
CASSVASGRAGEQFF
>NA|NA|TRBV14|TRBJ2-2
TGTGCCAGCAGCCAAGTCTTTATCGGGGAGCTATTTTTT
CASSQVFIGELFF
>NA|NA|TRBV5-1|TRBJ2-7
TGCGCCAGCAGCTTGGTAGGCGGAGGCTACGAGCAGTACTTC
CASSLVGGGYEQYF
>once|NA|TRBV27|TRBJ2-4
TGTGCCAGCAGTTTTAGCAGGGGAAACATTCAGTACTTC
CASSFSRGNIQYF
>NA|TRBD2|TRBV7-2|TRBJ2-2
TGTGCCAGCAGCTTAGAGACTAGCGGGGGATCGGACACCGGGGAGCTGTTTTTT
CASSLETSGGSDTGELFF
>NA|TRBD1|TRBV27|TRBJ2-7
TGTGCCAGCAGGTCCGGGACAGGGGGCCTCTACGAGCAGTACTTC
CASRSGTGGLYEQYF
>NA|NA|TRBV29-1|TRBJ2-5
TGCAGCGTTGGCTGGGCCCAAGAGACCCAGTACTTC
CSVGWAQETQYF
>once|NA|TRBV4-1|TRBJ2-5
TGCGCCAGCAGCCAAGGGGGGGGCTGGGAGACCCAGTACTTC
CASSQGGGWETQYF
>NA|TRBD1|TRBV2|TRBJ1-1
TGTGCCAGCAAGCGACAGGGGGGAGGTGAAGCTTTCTTT
CASKRQGGGEAFF
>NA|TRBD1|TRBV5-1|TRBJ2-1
TGCGCCAGCAGCGGAATACAGGGGGAACGCAATGAGCAGTTCTTC
CASSGIQGERNEQFF
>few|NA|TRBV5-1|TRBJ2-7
TGCGCCAGCAGCTGGAACCCGGACAACTACGAGCAGTACTTC
CASSWNPDNYEQYF
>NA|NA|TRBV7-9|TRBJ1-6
TGTGCCAGCAGGCACGAGGGAGCCCTCCACTTT
CASRHEGALHF
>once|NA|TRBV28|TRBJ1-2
TGTGCCAGCAGTTCCTACTATGGCTACACCTTC
CASSSYYGYTF
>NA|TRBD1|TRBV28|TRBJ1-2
TGTGCCAGCAGTTTACCCGTTGACAGGGCCTCTAACTATGGCTACACCTTC
CASSLPVDRASNYGYTF
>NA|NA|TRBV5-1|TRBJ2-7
TGCGCCAGCAGCTGGGAGGCGCTTGAGCAGTACTTC
CASSWEALEQYF
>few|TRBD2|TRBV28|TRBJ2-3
TGTGCCAGCAGTACCGGGACTAAGGCTACCGATACGCAGTATTTT
CASSTGTKATDTQYF
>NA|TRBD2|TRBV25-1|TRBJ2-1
TGTGCCAGCAGTGAATTGAGCGGGAGGGTCTACAATGAGCAGTTCTTC
CASSELSGRVYNEQFF
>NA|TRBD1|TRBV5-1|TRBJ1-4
TGCGCCAGCAGCTTTGGGCAGGGGGAAAATACGATGACTAATGAAAAACTGTTTTTT
CASSFGQGENTMTNEKLFF
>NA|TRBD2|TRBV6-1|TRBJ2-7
TGTGCCAGCATCTCAGGGCCGGGACTAGCGGGGGAGCAGTACTTC
CASISGPGLAGEQYF
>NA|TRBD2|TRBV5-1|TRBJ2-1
TGCGCCAGCAGCTTCGAACTAGCGGGAACCAGTGAGCAGTTCTTC
CASSFELAGTSEQFF
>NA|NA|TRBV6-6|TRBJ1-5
TGTGCCAGCACTATACAGGGATCGGTGGAGCCCCAGCATTTT
CASTIQGSVEPQHF
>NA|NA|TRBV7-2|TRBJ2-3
TGTGCCAGCAGCTTAGGGCTAGCGCATAGCACAGATACGCAGTATTTT
CASSLGLAHSTDTQYF
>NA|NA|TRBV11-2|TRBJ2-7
TGTGCCAGCAGCAACGACAGGCCCTCCTCCTACGAGCAGTACTTC
CASSNDRPSSYEQYF
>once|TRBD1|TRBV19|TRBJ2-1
TGTGCCAGTAGTACCCTCCAATCTAGGACAGGGAGCAACAATGAGCAGTTCTTC
CASSTLQSRTGSNNEQFF
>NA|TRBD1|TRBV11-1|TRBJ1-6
TGTGCCAGCAGCGCACAGGGGAGGAATTCACCCCTCCACTTT
CASSAQGRNSPLHF
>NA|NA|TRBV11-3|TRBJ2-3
TGTGCCAGCAGCTTAGCCGGGGGGCTTGGTGGCGCAGATACGCAGTATTTT
CASSLAGGLGGADTQYF
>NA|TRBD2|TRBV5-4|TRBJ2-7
TGTGCCAGCACTGCAGGCGGGAGCTCCTACGAGCAGTACTTC
CASTAGGSSYEQYF
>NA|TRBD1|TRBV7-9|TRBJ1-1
TGTGCCAGCAGCTTAGAGGGGACAGCTGAAGCTTTCTTT
CASSLEGTAEAFF
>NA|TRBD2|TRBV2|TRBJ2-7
TGTGCCAGCCACCCCCCGACCGGGGGGGAGCAGTACTTC
CASHPPTGGEQYF